The present entry profiles one T cell receptor beta chain with its context. Trimming removed 4 bases from V and 2 bases from J; junction bases left unmatched: 5. CDR1 and CDR2 from the germline V gene are LGHNA and YNFKEQ. CDR3 length: 14 residues. The authors' processing: Reference gene primer amplification yielded estimated nucleated cell counts. Using immunoSEQ multiplex PCR, the repertoire was profiled, and TCRdb retains in-frame clones only, with some absent. V, J and clone size derive from that table, while D and trimming were established from the DNA sequence. Of 130,000 to 150,000 clones listed, roughly three quarters are singletons. This specimen belongs to a study of blood T cell repertoires in COVID-19. Study-wide context: Acute and convalescent COVID-19 samples came from the United States, Italy and Spain. T cells, B-cell-depleted T cells, or PBMCs supplied cDNA or gDNA.

The chain is built from TRBV4-2 and TRBJ2-7, with 7 bases identical to TRBD1. Sequences were obtained from peripheral blood. The TCR comes from a man in his fifties with active or convalescent COVID-19. The CDR3: CASSPGDSPYEQYF. DNA of the CDR3: TGTGCCAGCAGCCCCGGGGACAGCCCCTACGAGCAGTACTTC.